The TCR beta chain under discussion was sequenced for a study of T cell changes during pregnancy in multiple sclerosis. Assay used: immunoSEQ multiplex PCR; TCRdb lists only in-frame clones, some missing. The profile shows tens of thousands of clones, roughly nine tenths of them singletons. Germline-derived CDR1 and CDR2 are SQVTM and ANQGSEA. CDR3 length: 13 residues. Trimming shortened V by 4 bases and J by 4 bases, and 11 bases separated the two germline ends. Source: peripheral blood, taken in the second trimester of pregnancy. This clonotype was sampled from a female donor with multiple sclerosis, enrolled in a pregnancy study. The chain uses TRBV29-1 and TRBJ1-5; D remains ambiguous. Here the CDR3 reads CSVVGGKNQPQHF. In DNA, the CDR3 is TGCAGCGTTGTTGGCGGGAAAAATCAGCCCCAGCATTTT. The whole variable domain, filled in from reference TRBV29-1 and TRBJ1-5, reads SAVISQKPSRDICQRGTSLTIQCQVDSQVTMMFWYRQQPGQSLTLIATANQGSEATYESGFVIDKFPISRPNLTFSTLTVSNMSPEDSSIYLCSVVGGKNQPQHFGDGTRLSIL.